The sequence of this TCR beta chain was determined in a study of T cell repertoires and Cas9 in healthy adults. Overall study: CD4 and CD8 compartments: SpCas9-reactive T cells profiled for potency, cytotoxicity, lineage.

Unmatched junction bases numbered 2, after V lost 0 bases and J lost 5 bases. The germline gives CDR1 LGHNT, CDR2 FRNRAP. The CDR3 extends over 16 amino acids. The table came from immunoSEQ multiplex PCR; TCRdb's copy has only in-frame clones and leaves some out. The sample gives 22,000 or so clones, less than 95% of which show up once; approximately 0.8% is in the top ten. J is TRBJ2-2 and V is TRBV12-5; TRBD2 matches at 11 bases. This TCR was sampled from a human donor in good health. Material for sequencing was CD4+ effector T cells (CD127+, CD25-, CD137-, CD154-) from PBMCs; culture status not recorded. The CDR3 here is CASGLVRLAGTGELFF. Here the CDR3 DNA reads TGTGCTAGTGGTTTGGTACGACTAGCGGGGACCGGGGAGCTGTTTTTT.